This T cell receptor beta chain appears in the sequencing data of a study of tumor-infiltrating lymphocytes in primary liver carcinoma. Between roughly 17 and 31 mg of unsorted bulk tissue served as the source from which RNA and DNA were co-extracted. Donors were untreated and chronically infected with HBV. TCR beta cDNA was made from around 520 ng total RNA with a constant-region primer. Libraries of TCR beta came from three nested multiplex PCR rounds with slightly modified ARM-PCR. With TRBV1-TRBV30 forward primers and a C-beta reverse primer, the first two PCR rounds were run for roughly 10 cycles each. TCRdb passed the multiplex PCR reads through MiXCR, listing each CDR3 protein once. The sample yields more than 75,000 distinct CDR3 sequences, 60% to 75% seen once. Whole-study results and caveats: Whereas tumor region pairs overlapped more, tumor-adjacent and tumor-blood pairs overlapped less. Blood fell significantly below tumors in its top-250-clone fraction (p = 0.039). Only about 8-25% of top clones spanned all five tumor regions.

Trimming shortened V by 6 bases and J by 3 bases, and 17 bases separated the two germline ends. Germline CDR1 and CDR2: MNHNY and SVGAGI (reference sequence). The CDR3 runs 15 residues. To note about this clonotype: No antigen is known for it.

The receptor's source is a man aged 35 to 55 with primary liver carcinoma and hepatitis B virus infection. The V gene is TRBV6-6, the J gene TRBJ1-1; a weak D match, TRBD1 (6 bases). The sample comprised liver tumor tissue from sampling region 1. Subset indicated: tumor region T1, superior pole. Here the CDR3 reads CASRSGVVAHTEAFF. CDR3 in DNA: TGTGCCAGCAGGTCAGGGGTAGTGGCGCACACTGAAGCTTTCTTT.